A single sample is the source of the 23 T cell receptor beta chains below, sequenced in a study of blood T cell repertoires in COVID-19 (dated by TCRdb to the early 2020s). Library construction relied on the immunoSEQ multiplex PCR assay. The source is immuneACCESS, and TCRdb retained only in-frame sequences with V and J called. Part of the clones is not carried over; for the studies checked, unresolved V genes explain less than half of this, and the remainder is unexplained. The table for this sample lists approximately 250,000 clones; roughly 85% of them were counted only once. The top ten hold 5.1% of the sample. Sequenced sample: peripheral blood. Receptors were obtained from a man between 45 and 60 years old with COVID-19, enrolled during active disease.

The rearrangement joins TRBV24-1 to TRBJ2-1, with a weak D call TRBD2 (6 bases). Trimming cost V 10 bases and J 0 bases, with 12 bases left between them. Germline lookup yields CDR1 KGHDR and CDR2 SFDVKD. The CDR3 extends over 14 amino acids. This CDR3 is CATSTGSSYNEQFF. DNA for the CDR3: TGTGCCACATCGACCGGGAGCTCCTACAATGAGCAGTTCTTC.

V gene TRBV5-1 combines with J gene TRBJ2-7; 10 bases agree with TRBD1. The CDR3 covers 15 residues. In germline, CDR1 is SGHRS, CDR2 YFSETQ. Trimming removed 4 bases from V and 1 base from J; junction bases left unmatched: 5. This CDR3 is CASSPGQGVSYEQYF. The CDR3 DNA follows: TGCGCCAGCAGCCCCGGACAGGGGGTTTCCTACGAGCAGTACTTC. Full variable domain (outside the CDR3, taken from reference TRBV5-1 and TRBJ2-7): KAGVTQTPRYLIKTRGQQVTLSCSPISGHRSVSWYQQTPGQGLQFLFEYFSETQRNKGNFPGRFSGRQFSNSRSEMNVSTLELGDSALYLCASSPGQGVSYEQYFGPGTRLTVT.

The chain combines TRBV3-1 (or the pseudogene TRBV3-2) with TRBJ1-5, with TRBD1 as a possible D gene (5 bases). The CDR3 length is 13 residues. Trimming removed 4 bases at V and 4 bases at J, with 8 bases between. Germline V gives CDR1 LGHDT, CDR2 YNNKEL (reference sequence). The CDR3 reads CASSPDTNQPQHF. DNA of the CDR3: TGTGCCAGCAGCCCGGACACGAATCAGCCCCAGCATTTT.

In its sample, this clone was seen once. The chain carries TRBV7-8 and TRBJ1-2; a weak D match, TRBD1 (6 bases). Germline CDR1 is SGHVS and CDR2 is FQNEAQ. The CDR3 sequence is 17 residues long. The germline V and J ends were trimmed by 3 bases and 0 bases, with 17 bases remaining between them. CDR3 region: CASSFRDKGIANYGYTF. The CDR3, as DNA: TGTGCCAGCAGCTTCCGGGACAAGGGAATAGCTAACTATGGCTACACCTTC.

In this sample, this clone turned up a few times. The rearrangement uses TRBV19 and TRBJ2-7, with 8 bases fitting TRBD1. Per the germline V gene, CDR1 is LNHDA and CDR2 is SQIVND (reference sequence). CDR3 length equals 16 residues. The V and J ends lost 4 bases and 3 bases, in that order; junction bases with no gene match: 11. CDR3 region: CASSTTRTGRGYEQYF. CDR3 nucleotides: TGTGCCAGTAGTACCACACGGACAGGGAGAGGCTACGAGCAGTACTTC.

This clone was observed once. CDR3: CASSGRDRESNSPLHF. CDR3 DNA sequence: TGTGCCAGCAGTGGTAGGGACAGGGAGTCGAATTCACCCCTCCACTTT. This chain uses TRBV2 with TRBJ1-6, with TRBD1 matching over 9 bases. The V gene end was trimmed by 4 bases and the J gene end by 7 bases; junction bases not matched to a gene: 8. Germline V gene lookup returns CDR1 SNHLY and CDR2 FYNNEI. There are 16 residues in the CDR3.

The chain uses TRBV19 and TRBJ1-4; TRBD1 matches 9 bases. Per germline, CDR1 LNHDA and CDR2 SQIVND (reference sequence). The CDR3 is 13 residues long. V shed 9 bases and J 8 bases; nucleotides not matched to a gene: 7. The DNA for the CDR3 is TGTGCCAGCACCGGGACAGGGCGCGAAAAACTGTTTTTT. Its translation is CASTGTGREKLFF.

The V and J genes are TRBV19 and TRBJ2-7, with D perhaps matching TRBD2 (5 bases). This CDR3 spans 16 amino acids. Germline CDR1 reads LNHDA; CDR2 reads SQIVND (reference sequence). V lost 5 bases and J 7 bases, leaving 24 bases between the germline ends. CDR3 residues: CASSVAGVFSSEEQYF. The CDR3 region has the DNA TGTGCCAGTAGTGTTGCCGGGGTTTTCTCCTCGGAGGAGCAGTACTTC. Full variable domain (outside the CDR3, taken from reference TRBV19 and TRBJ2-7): DGGITQSPKYLFRKEGQNVTLSCEQNLNHDAMYWYRQDPGQGLRLIYYSQIVNDFQKGDIAEGYSVSREKKESFPLTVTSAQKNPTAFYLCASSVAGVFSSEEQYFGPGTRLTVT.

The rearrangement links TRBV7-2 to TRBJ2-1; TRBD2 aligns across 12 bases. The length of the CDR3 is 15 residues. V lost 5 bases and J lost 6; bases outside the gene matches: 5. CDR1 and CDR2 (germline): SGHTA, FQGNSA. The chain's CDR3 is CASSRTSGDRNEQFF. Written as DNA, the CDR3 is TGTGCCAGCAGCCGGACTAGCGGGGACCGCAATGAGCAGTTCTTC.

The DNA for the CDR3 is TGTGCCAGCAGCCGATCGACAGGGGCGAGGACCACTGAAGCTTTCTTT. Translating it yields CASSRSTGARTTEAFF. The chain recombines TRBV3-1 (or the pseudogene TRBV3-2) with TRBJ1-1; TRBD1 matches at 8 bases. There are 16 residues in the CDR3. V shed 4 bases and J 4 bases; nucleotides not matched to a gene: 11. CDR1 is LGHDT and CDR2 is YNNKEL in the germline V gene (reference sequence).

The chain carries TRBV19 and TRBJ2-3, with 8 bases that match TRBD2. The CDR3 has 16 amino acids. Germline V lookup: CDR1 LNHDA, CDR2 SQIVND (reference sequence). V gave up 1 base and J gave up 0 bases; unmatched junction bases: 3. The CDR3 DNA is TGTGCCAGTAGTATAGGCGGGGGGCTGAGCACAGATACGCAGTATTTT. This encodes CASSIGGGLSTDTQYF.

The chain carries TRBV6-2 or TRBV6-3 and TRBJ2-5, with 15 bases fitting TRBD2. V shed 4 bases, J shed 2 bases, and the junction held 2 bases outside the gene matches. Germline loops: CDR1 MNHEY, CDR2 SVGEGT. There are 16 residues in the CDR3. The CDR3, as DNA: TGTGCCAGCAGTTCAGGGACTAGCGGGGGGCAAGAGACCCAGTACTTC. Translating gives CASSSGTSGGQETQYF.

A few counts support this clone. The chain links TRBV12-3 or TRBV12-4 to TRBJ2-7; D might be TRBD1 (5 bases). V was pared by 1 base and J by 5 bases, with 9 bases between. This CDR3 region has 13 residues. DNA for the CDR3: TGTGCCAGCAGTTTAGGGACAAGCAACGAGCAGTACTTC. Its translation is CASSLGTSNEQYF.

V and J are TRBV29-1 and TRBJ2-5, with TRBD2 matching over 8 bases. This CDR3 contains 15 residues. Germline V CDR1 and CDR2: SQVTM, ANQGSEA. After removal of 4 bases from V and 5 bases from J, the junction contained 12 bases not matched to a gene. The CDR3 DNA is TGCAGCGTTGCGAGCGGGGGACCGGCTATGGAGACCCAGTACTTC. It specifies CSVASGGPAMETQYF.

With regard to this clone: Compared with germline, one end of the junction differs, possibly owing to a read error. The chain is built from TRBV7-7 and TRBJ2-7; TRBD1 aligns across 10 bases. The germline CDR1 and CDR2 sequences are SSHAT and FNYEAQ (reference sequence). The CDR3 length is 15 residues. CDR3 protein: CASSPGTGAEYEQYF. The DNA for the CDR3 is TGTGCTAGCAGCCCAGGGACAGGGGCAGAGTACGAGCAGTACTTC. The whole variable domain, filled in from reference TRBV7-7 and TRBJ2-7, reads GAGVSQSPRYKVTKRGQDVTLRCDPISSHATLYWYQQALGQGPEFLTYFNYEAQPDKSGLPSDRFSAERPEGSISTLTIQRTEQRDSAMYRCASSPGTGAEYEQYFGPGTRLTVT.

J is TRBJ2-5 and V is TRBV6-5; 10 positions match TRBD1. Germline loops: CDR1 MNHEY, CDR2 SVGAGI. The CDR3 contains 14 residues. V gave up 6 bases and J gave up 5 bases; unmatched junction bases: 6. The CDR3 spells CASRGQGSWETQYF. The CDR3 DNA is TGTGCCAGCAGGGGACAGGGGAGTTGGGAGACCCAGTACTTC.

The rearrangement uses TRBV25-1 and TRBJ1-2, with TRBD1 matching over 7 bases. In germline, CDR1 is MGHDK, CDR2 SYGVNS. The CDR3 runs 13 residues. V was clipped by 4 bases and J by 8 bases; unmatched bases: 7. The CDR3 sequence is CASSVIQGWGYTF. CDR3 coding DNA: TGTGCCAGCAGTGTAATACAGGGGTGGGGCTACACCTTC.

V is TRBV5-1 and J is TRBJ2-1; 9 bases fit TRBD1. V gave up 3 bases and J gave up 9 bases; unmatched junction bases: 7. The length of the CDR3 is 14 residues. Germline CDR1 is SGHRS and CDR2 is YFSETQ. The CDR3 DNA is TGCGCCAGCAGCTCGGGACAGGGTCTGACTGAGCAGTTCTTC. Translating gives CASSSGQGLTEQFF. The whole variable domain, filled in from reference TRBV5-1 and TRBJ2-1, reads KAGVTQTPRYLIKTRGQQVTLSCSPISGHRSVSWYQQTPGQGLQFLFEYFSETQRNKGNFPGRFSGRQFSNSRSEMNVSTLELGDSALYLCASSSGQGLTEQFFGPGTRLTVL.

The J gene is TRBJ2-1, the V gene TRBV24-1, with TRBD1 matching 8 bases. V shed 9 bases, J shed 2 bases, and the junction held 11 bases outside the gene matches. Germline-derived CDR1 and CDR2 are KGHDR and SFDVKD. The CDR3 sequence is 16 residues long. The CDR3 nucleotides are TGTGCCACCGAGCGAGGGACAGGTGGGACCTACAATGAGCAGTTCTTC. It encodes CATERGTGGTYNEQFF.

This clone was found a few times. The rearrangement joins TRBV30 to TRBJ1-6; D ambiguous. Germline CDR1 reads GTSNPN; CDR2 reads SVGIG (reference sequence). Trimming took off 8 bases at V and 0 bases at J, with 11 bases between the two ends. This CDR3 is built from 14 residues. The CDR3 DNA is TGTGCCCGGACGGGGAGCTCCTATAATTCACCCCTCCACTTT. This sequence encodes CARTGSSYNSPLHF.

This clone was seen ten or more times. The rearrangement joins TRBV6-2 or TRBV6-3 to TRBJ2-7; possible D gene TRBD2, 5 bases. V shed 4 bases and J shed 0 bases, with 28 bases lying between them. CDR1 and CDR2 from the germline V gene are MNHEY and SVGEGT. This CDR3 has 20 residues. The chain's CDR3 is CASSSSRRRLSARSSYEQYF. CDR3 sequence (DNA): TGTGCCAGCAGTTCCTCTCGGAGGCGGCTGAGTGCACGAAGCTCCTACGAGCAGTACTTC.

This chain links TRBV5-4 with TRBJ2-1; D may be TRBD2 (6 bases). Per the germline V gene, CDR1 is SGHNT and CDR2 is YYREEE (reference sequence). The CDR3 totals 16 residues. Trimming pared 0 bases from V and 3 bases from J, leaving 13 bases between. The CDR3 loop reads CASSLGAGQGYNEQFF. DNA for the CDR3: TGTGCCAGCAGCTTGGGAGCGGGTCAGGGCTACAATGAGCAGTTCTTC.

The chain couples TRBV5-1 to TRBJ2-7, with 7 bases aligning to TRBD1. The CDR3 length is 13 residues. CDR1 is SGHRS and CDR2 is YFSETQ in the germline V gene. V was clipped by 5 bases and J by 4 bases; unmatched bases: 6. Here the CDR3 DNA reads TGCGCCAGCAGTCCCCAGGGGGAGTACGAGCAGTACTTC. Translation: CASSPQGEYEQYF.